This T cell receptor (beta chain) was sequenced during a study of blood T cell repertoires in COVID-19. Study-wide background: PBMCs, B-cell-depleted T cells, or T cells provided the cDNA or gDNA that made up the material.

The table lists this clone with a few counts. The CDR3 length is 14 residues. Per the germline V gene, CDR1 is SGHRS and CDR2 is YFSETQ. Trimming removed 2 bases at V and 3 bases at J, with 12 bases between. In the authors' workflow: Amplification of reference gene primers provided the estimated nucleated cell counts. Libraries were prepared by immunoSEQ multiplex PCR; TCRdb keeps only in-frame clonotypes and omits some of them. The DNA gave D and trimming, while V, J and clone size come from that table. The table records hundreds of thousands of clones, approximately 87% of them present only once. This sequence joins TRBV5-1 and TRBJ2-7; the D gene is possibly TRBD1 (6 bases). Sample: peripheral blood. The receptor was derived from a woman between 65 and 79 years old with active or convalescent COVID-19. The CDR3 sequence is CASSLSTGYYEQYF. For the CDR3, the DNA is TGCGCCAGCAGCTTAAGTACAGGGTACTACGAGCAGTACTTC.